Each of the 30 T cell receptor beta chains below was sequenced from the same sample in a study of T cell repertoires in cytomegalovirus infection. MiXCR was run by TCRdb on the reads, yielding one entry per CDR3 protein. The sample contains about 570,000 distinct CDR3 sequences, almost 40% of which appear only once. Their antigen targets remain unknown. Source: cultured PBMCs, taken from culture after CMV antigen stimulation. The receptors were gathered from a human donor in good health (CMV status not recorded). Some clones in this sample may be carry-over from other donors' samples.

This rearrangement joins TRBV6-6 to TRBJ2-4; D might be TRBD1 (6 bases). The CDR3 has 15 residues. V dropped 2 bases and J dropped 0 bases, with 8 bases sitting between them. Germline V gene sequence: CDR1 MNHNY, CDR2 SVGAGI (reference sequence). CDR3 coding DNA: TGTGCCAGCAGTTACGAGACAGGAGCCAAAAACATTCAGTACTTC. It codes for CASSYETGAKNIQYF.

V is TRBV24-1 and J is TRBJ2-3; TRBD1 might be the D (6 bases). The CDR3 totals 14 residues. Trimming pared 7 bases from V and 3 bases from J, leaving 13 bases between. CDR1 and CDR2 (germline): KGHDR, SFDVKD. The CDR3 protein is CATSGQIETDTQYF. DNA of the CDR3: TGTGCCACCAGCGGACAGATCGAGACAGATACGCAGTATTTT.

This chain connects TRBV11-2 to TRBJ2-3, with a weak D call TRBD1 (6 bases). CDR1 SGHAT and CDR2 FQNNGV come from the germline V gene. The V end was cut by 5 bases, the J end by 4 bases, with 16 bases between. CDR3 size: 15 residues. The CDR3 region is CASSLLTGRADTQYF. CDR3 coding DNA: TGTGCCAGCAGCCTTCTTACAGGGAGAGCAGATACGCAGTATTTT.

The chain joins TRBV20-1 to TRBJ1-1; 8 bases line up with TRBD1. V dropped 4 bases and J dropped 3; count of bases not matched to a gene: 10. The CDR3 loop spans 15 amino acids. CDR1 and CDR2 (germline): DFQATT, SNEGSKA (reference sequence). This chain's CDR3 is CSATQGAGMDTEAFF. The CDR3 nucleotides are TGCAGTGCTACGCAGGGGGCGGGTATGGACACTGAAGCTTTCTTT.

This clonotype was seen a few times. The chain has TRBV7-6 and TRBJ2-1; D unclear. Germline V CDR1 and CDR2: SGHVS, FNYEAQ. Deletions cut 5 bases from V and 10 bases from J, with 12 bases between. The CDR3 has 12 residues. As DNA, the CDR3 is TGTGCCAGCAGCCAAGCCGGGCGGGAGCAGTTCTTC. Translation gives CASSQAGREQFF.

The V and J genes are TRBV11-2 and TRBJ1-1, with unresolved D. CDR1 is SGHAT and CDR2 is FQNNGV in the germline V gene. This CDR3 is built from 17 residues. Between the trimmed V and J ends, which lost 1 base and 1 base, there was a span of 16 bases. In nucleotides, the CDR3 is TGTGCCAGCAGCTTAGGAATGTCTCCGGATGAGAACACTGAAGCTTTCTTT. Translated, it gives CASSLGMSPDENTEAFF.

V is TRBV6-1 and J is TRBJ2-5; the D is unclear. Trimming pared 6 bases from V and 2 bases from J, leaving 10 bases between. The V gene's germline CDR1 is MNHNS and CDR2 SASEGT. The CDR3 is made up of 13 amino acids. CDR3 residues: CASRTVSQETQYF. CDR3 DNA: TGTGCCAGCAGGACCGTCTCACAAGAGACCCAGTACTTC.

This rearrangement joins TRBV6-2 or TRBV6-3 to TRBJ2-1; D call uncertain. Trimming stripped 6 bases from V and 1 base from J, with 4 bases between. This CDR3 region has 12 residues. Germline V CDR1 and CDR2: MNHEY, SVGEGT. CDR3 coding DNA: TGTGCCAGCAGGGCTTCCTACAATGAGCAGTTCTTC. Its protein product is CASRASYNEQFF.

Only a few counts were recorded for this clonotype. This chain connects TRBV7-2 to TRBJ2-2; D perhaps matches TRBD1 (6 bases). Germline assignment: CDR1 SGHTA and CDR2 FQGNSA. CDR3 size: 15 residues. Trimming cost V 6 bases and J 2 bases, with 13 bases left between them. The CDR3 sequence: CASRNPGQNTGELFF. CDR3 sequence (DNA): TGTGCCAGCAGGAATCCGGGACAAAACACCGGGGAGCTGTTTTTT.

This clonotype occurred once. The V and J genes are TRBV4-3 and TRBJ2-3, with 8 bases identical to TRBD2. CDR1 and CDR2 from the germline V gene are LGHNA and YSLEER. J gave up 4 bases and V 1 base, and 10 bases lay outside the gene matches. This CDR3 spans 17 amino acids. The CDR3 sequence is CASSQARGGEWSDTQYF. For the CDR3, the DNA is TGCGCCAGCAGCCAAGCCCGGGGGGGGGAGTGGTCAGATACGCAGTATTTT.

The chain recombines TRBV2 with TRBJ2-1; 12 nucleotides agree with TRBD2. Germline loops: CDR1 SNHLY, CDR2 FYNNEI. Unmatched junction bases numbered 3, after V lost 5 bases and J lost 7 bases. The CDR3 spans 14 residues. The CDR3 DNA is TGTGCCAGCAGTACTAGCGGGGGGATTAATGAGCAGTTCTTC. Encoded protein: CASSTSGGINEQFF.

The chain uses TRBV11-2 and TRBJ1-1; TRBD1 aligns across 9 bases. This CDR3 is built from 16 residues. The V and J ends lost 3 bases and 3 bases, in that order; junction bases with no gene match: 8. CDR1 SGHAT and CDR2 FQNNGV come from the germline V gene. CDR3 sequence: CASSFRPGQGYTEAFF. CDR3 nucleotide sequence: TGTGCCAGCAGCTTTCGGCCGGGACAGGGTTACACTGAAGCTTTCTTT.

This clonotype appeared once. This chain uses TRBV20-1 with TRBJ1-4; a weak D match, TRBD1 (6 bases). The CDR3 has 18 residues. Germline V gene sequence: CDR1 DFQATT, CDR2 SNEGSKA (reference sequence). V was clipped by 4 bases and J by 2 bases, with 23 bases between them. Here the CDR3 reads CSAMRGEGGKLTNEKLFF. Here the CDR3 DNA reads TGCAGTGCTATGAGGGGGGAGGGCGGTAAATTGACTAATGAAAAACTGTTTTTT.

This chain links TRBV19 with TRBJ1-6; D not certain. The V end was cut by 5 bases, the J end by 7 bases, with 9 bases between. The CDR3 is made up of 13 amino acids. The germline CDR1 and CDR2 sequences are LNHDA and SQIVND (reference sequence). The CDR3 protein is CASSPTRNSPLHF. In DNA, the CDR3 is TGTGCCAGTAGTCCGACACGCAATTCACCCCTCCACTTT.

V and J are TRBV7-2 and TRBJ2-3, with D unclear. From germline, CDR1 is SGHTA and CDR2 FQGNSA. The germline V and J ends were trimmed by 5 bases and 4 bases, with 10 bases remaining between them. This CDR3 region has 13 residues. DNA for the CDR3: TGTGCCAGCAGCACTCAGCTCGCAGATACGCAGTATTTT. Its protein is CASSTQLADTQYF.

The CDR3 DNA sequence: TGTGCCAGCAGTATGATCGAGGGTGGGGAGCAGTACTTC. Translating gives CASSMIEGGEQYF. The chain combines TRBV12-3 or TRBV12-4 with TRBJ2-7; D is perhaps TRBD2 (5 bases). Trimming cost V 5 bases and J 7 bases, with 15 bases left between them. The CDR3 has 13 residues.

The genes are TRBV6-2 or TRBV6-3 and TRBJ2-3; D uncertain. Trimming cost V 4 bases and J 1 base, with 12 bases left between them. The CDR3 has 15 amino acids. In germline, CDR1 is MNHEY, CDR2 SVGEGT. The chain's CDR3 is CASSLTYQGTDTQYF. CDR3 DNA sequence: TGTGCCAGCAGTTTGACATACCAGGGCACAGATACGCAGTATTTT.

CDR3 amino acids: CASSRPSGGNEQFF. DNA of the CDR3: TGTGCCAGCAGCAGGCCTAGCGGGGGCAATGAGCAGTTCTTC. The chain couples TRBV7-2 to TRBJ2-1; 10 positions agree with TRBD2. The ends lost 5 bases at V and 6 bases at J; junction bases unmatched: 4. CDR3 length: 14 amino acids. Germline values: CDR1 SGHTA, CDR2 FQGNSA.

The table lists this clonotype with a few counts. The genes are TRBV7-2 and TRBJ2-3; D might be TRBD1 or TRBD2, each matching 7 bases. With 3 bases removed from V and 5 bases from J, the gap between germline ends came to 15 bases. CDR3 size: 15 residues. CDR1 and CDR2 (germline): SGHTA, FQGNSA. The CDR3 reads CASSFNPGGGDTQYF. The CDR3 nucleotides read TGTGCCAGCAGCTTCAACCCAGGGGGGGGAGATACGCAGTATTTT.

V usage is TRBV7-4 and J usage is TRBJ2-3; D is possibly TRBD2 (6 bases). Trimming removed 1 base from V and 3 bases from J, with 14 bases in between. Germline CDR1 is SGHVT and CDR2 is SQSDAQ. The CDR3 is made up of 16 amino acids. CDR3 sequence reads: CASSLGTTALTDTQYF. In DNA, the CDR3 is TGTGCCAGCAGCTTAGGGACTACTGCCCTGACAGATACGCAGTATTTT. The full variable domain, in which reference TRBV7-4 and TRBJ2-3 provide the parts outside the CDR3, is GAGVSQSPRYKVAKRGRDVALRCDSISGHVTLYWYRQTLGQGSEVLTYSQSDAQRDKSGRPSGRFSAERPERSVSTLKIQRTEQGDSAVYLCASSLGTTALTDTQYFGPGTRLTVL.

V and J are TRBV12-3 or TRBV12-4 and TRBJ2-5; 8 bases line up with TRBD1. This CDR3 comprises 16 residues. Trimming cost V 4 bases and J 2 bases; bases outside gene matches: 9. The CDR3 DNA reads TGTGCCAGCAGTTCCGGGGCTTGGACAGGGCAAGAGACCCAGTACTTC. This codes for CASSSGAWTGQETQYF.

The count of this clonotype is one. The genes are TRBV7-2 and TRBJ1-4; possibly TRBD1 for D (6 bases). V dropped 6 bases and J dropped 8 bases, with 28 bases sitting between them. Germline assignment: CDR1 SGHTA and CDR2 FQGNSA. The CDR3 loop spans 18 amino acids. The CDR3 nucleotides read TGTGCCAGCAGGCCCAGTACCTTCGGAGGGGGGGAGAAAGAAAAACTGTTTTTT. Translating it yields CASRPSTFGGGEKEKLFF.

The sample holds a few counts of this clonotype. V usage is TRBV19 and J usage is TRBJ2-5; D not resolved. V dropped 6 bases and J dropped 4 bases, with 6 bases sitting between them. The CDR3 has 11 residues. The germline V gene encodes CDR1 LNHDA and CDR2 SQIVND (reference sequence). CDR3 loop: CASRVGETQYF. CDR3 bases: TGTGCCAGTAGGGTTGGAGAGACCCAGTACTTC.

This clonotype was detected only a few times. The rearrangement links TRBV28 to TRBJ1-2; 10 nucleotides line up with TRBD1. Unmatched junction bases numbered 3, after V lost 5 bases and J lost 6 bases. There are 13 residues in the CDR3. Germline V gene data show CDR1 as MDHEN and CDR2 as SYDVKM. The CDR3 protein is CASSVGTGDGYTF. The DNA of the CDR3 is TGTGCCAGCAGTGTGGGGACAGGGGATGGCTACACCTTC.

The chain links TRBV7-8 to TRBJ2-5, with 12 bases identical to TRBD2. Germline V gives CDR1 SGHVS, CDR2 FQNEAQ. Trimming cost V 3 bases and J 3 bases; bases outside gene matches: 5. The CDR3 has 16 amino acids. The CDR3 sequence is CASSFLLAGGEETQYF. CDR3 DNA sequence: TGTGCCAGCAGCTTCCTCCTAGCGGGGGGGGAAGAGACCCAGTACTTC.

The chain joins TRBV6-2 or TRBV6-3 to TRBJ2-7, with D perhaps matching TRBD2 (6 bases). The CDR3 runs 16 residues. V was cut by 2 bases and J by 3 bases, with 17 bases left in between. Germline loops: CDR1 MNHEY, CDR2 SVGEGT. DNA for the CDR3: TGTGCCAGCAGTTACGACGCCGCCGGGAGAGACTACGAGCAGTACTTC. Translating gives CASSYDAAGRDYEQYF.

The chain joins TRBV10-3 to TRBJ1-2; D is uncertain. This CDR3 comprises 12 residues. Per germline, CDR1 ENHRY and CDR2 SYGVKD. V was clipped by 5 bases and J by 8 bases, with 12 bases between them. The CDR3 DNA follows: TGTGCCATCAGTCTCCCAGGAGGAGGCTACACCTTC. Translated: CAISLPGGGYTF.

The rearrangement uses TRBV14 and TRBJ1-5; no definite D call. Germline CDR1 SGHDN, CDR2 FVKESK. The CDR3 totals 13 residues. V lost 4 bases to trimming and J lost 10 bases, with 14 bases between them. The CDR3 loop is CASSLSSTLPQHF. CDR3 bases: TGTGCCAGCAGCCTGTCATCCACATTACCCCAGCATTTT.

In this sample, this clonotype turned up a few times. DNA for the CDR3: TGTGCCAGCAGCCTTTTCGGACAAAATCCCTACAATGAGCAGTTCTTC. Translating it yields CASSLFGQNPYNEQFF. V and J are TRBV7-2 and TRBJ2-1; possibly TRBD1 for D (5 bases). V lost 5 bases, J lost 2 bases, and 16 bases lay in between. This CDR3 is built from 16 residues. Germline CDR1 is SGHTA and CDR2 is FQGNSA.

This clonotype was counted a few times. The genes are TRBV6-1 and TRBJ1-5; D perhaps matches TRBD1 (5 bases). The germline gives CDR1 MNHNS, CDR2 SASEGT. The CDR3 runs to 15 residues. V was cut by 4 bases and J by 6 bases, with 16 bases left in between. This CDR3 reads CASSGGPITGQPQHF. The CDR3 region has the DNA TGTGCCAGCAGTGGGGGCCCTATCACGGGTCAGCCCCAGCATTTT.